The table lists the clone carrying this T cell receptor beta chain with a few counts. Its antigen remains unknown. The record originates from a study of cytomegalovirus exposure and HLA in healthy donors. Findings of the study overall: Analysis performed later showed TCR beta chains linked to HLA being more clonally expanded than equally common others.

Use of 60 Vbeta and 13 Jbeta primers characterized the PCR. Sequencing used immunoSEQ multiplex PCR; TCRdb keeps in-frame clones, though not all of them. The sample shows 150,000 to 200,000 clones, roughly 80% of them seen only once. Sequencing used PBMCs. The source is a female donor in good health and CMV-seronegative.

CDR3 nucleotide sequence: TGCGCCAGCAGCAGATCGGGACTGAACTCCTACGAGCAGTACTTC. Protein product: CASSRSGLNSYEQYF. The rearrangement links TRBV5-1 to TRBJ2-7; D might be TRBD2 (6 bases). Deletions cut 4 bases from V and 0 bases from J, with 14 bases between. Germline CDR1 and CDR2: SGHRS and YFSETQ. The CDR3 length is 15 residues.